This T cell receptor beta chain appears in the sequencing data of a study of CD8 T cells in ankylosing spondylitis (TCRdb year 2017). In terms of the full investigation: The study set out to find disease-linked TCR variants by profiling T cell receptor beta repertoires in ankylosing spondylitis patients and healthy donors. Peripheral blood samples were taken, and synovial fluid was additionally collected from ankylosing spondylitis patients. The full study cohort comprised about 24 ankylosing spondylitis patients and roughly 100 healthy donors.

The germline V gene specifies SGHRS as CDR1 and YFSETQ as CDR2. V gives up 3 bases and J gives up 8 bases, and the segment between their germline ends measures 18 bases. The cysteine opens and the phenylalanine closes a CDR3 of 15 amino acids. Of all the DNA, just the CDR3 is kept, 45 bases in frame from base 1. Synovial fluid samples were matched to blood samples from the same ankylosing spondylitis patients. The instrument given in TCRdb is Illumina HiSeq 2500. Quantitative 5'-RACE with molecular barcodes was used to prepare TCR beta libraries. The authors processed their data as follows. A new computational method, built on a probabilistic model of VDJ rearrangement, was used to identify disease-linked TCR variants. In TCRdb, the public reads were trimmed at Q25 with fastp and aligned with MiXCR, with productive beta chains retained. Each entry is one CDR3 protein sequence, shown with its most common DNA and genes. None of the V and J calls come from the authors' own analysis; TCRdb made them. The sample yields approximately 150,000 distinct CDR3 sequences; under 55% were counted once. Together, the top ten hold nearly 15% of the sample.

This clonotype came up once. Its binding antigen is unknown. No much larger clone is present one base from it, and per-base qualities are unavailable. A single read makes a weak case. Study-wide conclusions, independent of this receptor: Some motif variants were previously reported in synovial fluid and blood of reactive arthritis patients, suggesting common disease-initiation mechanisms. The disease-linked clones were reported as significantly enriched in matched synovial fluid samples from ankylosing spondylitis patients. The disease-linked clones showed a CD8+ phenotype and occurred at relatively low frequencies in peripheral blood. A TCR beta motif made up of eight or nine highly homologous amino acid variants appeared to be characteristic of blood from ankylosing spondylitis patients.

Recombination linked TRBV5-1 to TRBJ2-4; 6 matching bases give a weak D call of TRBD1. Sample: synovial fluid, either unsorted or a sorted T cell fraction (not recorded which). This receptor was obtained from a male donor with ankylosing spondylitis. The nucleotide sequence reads TGCGCCAGCAGCTGGACAGATCTAGCCGGAGACATTCAGTACTTC. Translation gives CASSWTDLAGDIQYF.